Below, 5 T cell receptor beta chains from the same sample are listed, as sequenced in a study of CD8 T cells in Susac syndrome. With random hexamers, roughly 0.45 to 1 ug RNA was reverse transcribed. TCRdb itself ran the immunoSEQ multiplex PCR reads through MiXCR, one entry per CDR3 protein. The profile shows fewer than 200,000 distinct CDR3 sequences, around 95% of them singletons. The sample consisted of CD8+ T cells from PBMCs. The receptors come from a human donor with multiple sclerosis.

The chain recombines TRBV5-6 with TRBJ2-1; D is unclear. CDR1 and CDR2 (germline): SGHDT, YYEEEE. The CDR3 length is 13 residues. The V gene lost 3 bases and the J gene lost 5 bases, with 9 bases spanning the gap. The CDR3 bases are TGTGCCAGCAGCTCCCCGTGGGACAATGAGCAGTTCTTC. Its translation: CASSSPWDNEQFF.

This clonotype was seen a handful of times. V is TRBV29-1 and J is TRBJ1-1; the match to TRBD1 covers 7 bases. The V gene's germline CDR1 is SQVTM and CDR2 ANQGSEA. After removal of 7 bases from V and 4 bases from J, the junction contained 3 bases not matched to a gene. The CDR3 sequence is 11 residues long. CDR3 bases: TGCAGCGCCCGACAGGGCACTGAAGCTTTCTTT. Protein sequence: CSARQGTEAFF.

The gene calls are TRBV12-3 or TRBV12-4 and TRBJ2-3; D is uncertain. CDR3 size: 16 residues. V shed 6 bases and J shed 2 bases, with 18 bases lying between them. CDR3 sequence reads: CASSLGGVRVTDTQYF. For the CDR3, the DNA is TGTGCCAGCAGCCTCGGCGGAGTACGAGTCACAGATACGCAGTATTTT.

The chain employs TRBV12-3 or TRBV12-4 and TRBJ2-7; D gene uncertain. Trimming stripped 3 bases from V and 3 bases from J, with 12 bases between. This CDR3 contains 14 residues. CDR3 nucleotide sequence: TGTGCCAGCAGTTTGGGTCCGATGGGCTACGAGCAGTACTTC. This sequence encodes CASSLGPMGYEQYF.

This chain's CDR3 is CASSIRDRGTGELFF. The DNA for the CDR3 is TGTGCCAGCAGCATCCGGGACAGGGGTACCGGGGAGCTGTTTTTT. V and J are TRBV5-6 and TRBJ2-2; TRBD1 agrees at 10 bases. There are 15 residues in the CDR3. The germline V gene has CDR1 SGHDT and CDR2 YYEEEE. The V and J ends lost 4 bases and 5 bases, in that order; junction bases with no gene match: 5.